These T cell receptor beta chains were read from a single sample in a study of T cells in Graves' hyperthyroidism and ophthalmopathy. TCRdb re-called the multiplex PCR reads through MiXCR, storing one row per CDR3 protein. The table shows a few hundred thousand distinct CDR3 sequences, with around 15% occurring only once. The sequenced material came from blood. These receptors all stem from a woman in her thirties with Graves' ophthalmopathy. The conserved cysteine and the conserved F or W are not part of the CDR3 here. The order of the fields is D gene, CDR3 length, J gene, V gene, CDR3 protein. D genes are given only for firm matches.

-	14	TRBJ2-3	TRBV3-1	ASSQGRVSETDTQY
-	13	TRBJ2-1	TRBV28	ASSPPGGRYNEQF
-	9	TRBJ1-1	TRBV29-1	SVEEDTEAF
-	14	TRBJ1-5	TRBV6-1	ASSETLGHSNQPQH
TRBD2	12	TRBJ2-5	TRBV20-1	SARSGVGGETQY
-	12	TRBJ2-7	TRBV20-1	SATGSVVGYEQY
-	12	TRBJ1-4	TRBV20-1	SARTQGLDEKLF
-	14	TRBJ2-7	TRBV28	ASSRVSGPNSYEQY
TRBD1	11	TRBJ1-2	TRBV30	AWSGRDRGPYT
-	12	TRBJ1-3	TRBV7-3	ASSLAHTGNTIY
-	13	TRBJ2-1	TRBV20-1	SARDGGQGGNEQF
TRBD1	15	TRBJ2-6	TRBV19	ASSMSAGGGGANVLT
-	15	TRBJ2-1	TRBV18	ASSPRDRAYSDNEQF
TRBD2	13	TRBJ2-7	TRBV5-5	ASSWEGLDPSEQY
TRBD2	14	TRBJ2-7	TRBV20-1	SAPPGGGAGSDEQY
-	14	TRBJ1-3	TRBV12-3/TRBV12-4	ASSLFAGLAGNTIY
TRBD1	14	TRBJ1-3	TRBV6-2/TRBV6-3	ASSYPGQGTGNTIY
-	14	TRBJ2-5	TRBV5-6	ASRQGTELSSETQY
-	14	TRBJ2-1	TRBV24-1	ATSDPGGASYNEQF
-	10	TRBJ1-1	TRBV4-2	ASRGGNAEAF
-	12	TRBJ1-5	TRBV30	AWAGGSGNQPQH
-	14	TRBJ2-2	TRBV3-1	ASSQDRRSGTGELF
TRBD1	13	TRBJ2-1	TRBV7-9	ASSTPGQGHNEQF
-	11	TRBJ2-7	TRBV2	ASNGQLSYEQY
-	11	TRBJ1-1	TRBV6-5	ASSYSIHTEAF
TRBD1	9	TRBJ1-1	TRBV12-3/TRBV12-4	AIQGATEAF
-	10	TRBJ2-7	TRBV6-1	ASSRPSGGQY
TRBD1	14	TRBJ1-2	TRBV28	ASSNAPGRGRYGYT
-	14	TRBJ1-1	TRBV7-9	ASSFVPGLENTEAF
TRBD1	11	TRBJ2-2	TRBV29-1	SSRTGGGGELF
-	11	TRBJ2-3	TRBV7-9	ASLGSNTDTQY
-	16	TRBJ1-4	TRBV3-1	ASRLLIARVATNEKLF
-	13	TRBJ1-3	TRBV5-4	ASSLVGTAGNTIY
-	11	TRBJ1-4	TRBV6-1	ASRLGGSEKLF
TRBD1	12	TRBJ2-5	TRBV24-1	ATNDGQEQETQY
-	12	TRBJ2-7	TRBV10-3	AISGGARGYEQY
TRBD2	15	TRBJ2-1	TRBV7-3	ASSLMVGLAGGNEQF
TRBD1	12	TRBJ1-2	TRBV3-1	ASSQEGQGYGYT
-	14	TRBJ1-6	TRBV3-1	ASSQDHGASGSPLH
-	12	TRBJ2-1	TRBV28	ASSHGPFNNEQF